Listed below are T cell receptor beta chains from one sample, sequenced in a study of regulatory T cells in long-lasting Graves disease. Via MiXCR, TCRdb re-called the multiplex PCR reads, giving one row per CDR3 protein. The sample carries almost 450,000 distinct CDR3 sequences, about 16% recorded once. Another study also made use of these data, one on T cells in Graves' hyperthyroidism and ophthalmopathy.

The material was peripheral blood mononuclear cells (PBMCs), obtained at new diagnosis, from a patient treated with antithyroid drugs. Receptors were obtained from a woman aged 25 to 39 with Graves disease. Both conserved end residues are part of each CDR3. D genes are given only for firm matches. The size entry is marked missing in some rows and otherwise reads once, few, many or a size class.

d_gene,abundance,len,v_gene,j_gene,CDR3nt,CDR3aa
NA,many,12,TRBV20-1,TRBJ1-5,TGCAGTGCAAGCAGGGTTTTCCAGCCCCAGCATTTT,CSASRVFQPQHF
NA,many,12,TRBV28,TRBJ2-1,TGTGCCAGCAGTCTACAGGGTCTTGAGCAGTTCTTC,CASSLQGLEQFF
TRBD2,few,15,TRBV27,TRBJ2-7,TGTGCCAGCAATACGGGACTAGCGACTTCCTACGAGCAGTACTTC,CASNTGLATSYEQYF
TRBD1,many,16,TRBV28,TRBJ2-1,TGTGCCAGCAGTACACCCGGACAGGGCACCTACAATGAGCAGTTCTTC,CASSTPGQGTYNEQFF
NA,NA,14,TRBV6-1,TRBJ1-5,TGTGCCAGCGGAATTGACGGCAGCAATCAGCCCCAGCATTTT,CASGIDGSNQPQHF
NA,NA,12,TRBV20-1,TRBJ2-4,TGCAGTGCCAGACCCGGGGGAGGCATTCAGTACTTC,CSARPGGGIQYF
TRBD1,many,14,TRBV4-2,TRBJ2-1,TGTGCCAGCAGCCAGGGGGGACAGGACAATGAGCAGTTCTTC,CASSQGGQDNEQFF
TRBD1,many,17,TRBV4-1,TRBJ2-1,TGCGCCAGCAGCCAATACTGGGGACAGGGGATAGACAATGAGCAGTTCTTC,CASSQYWGQGIDNEQFF
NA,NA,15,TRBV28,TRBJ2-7,TGTGCCAGCAGCAGCCCCAGGACGGACCCCTACGAGCAGTACTTC,CASSSPRTDPYEQYF
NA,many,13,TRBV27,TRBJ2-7,TGTGCCAGCAGTTTCGGACAGCACTACGAGCAGTACTTC,CASSFGQHYEQYF
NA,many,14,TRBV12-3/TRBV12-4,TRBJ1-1,TGTGCCAGCAGTTTTAGGGGGGGAGGGCCTGAAGCTTTCTTT,CASSFRGGGPEAFF
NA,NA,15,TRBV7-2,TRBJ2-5,TGTGCCAGCAGCTTAGCCCTCGACAGAGAAGAGACCCAGTACTTC,CASSLALDREETQYF
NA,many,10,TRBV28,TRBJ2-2,TGTGCCAGCAGGCACGGGGAGCTGTTTTTT,CASRHGELFF
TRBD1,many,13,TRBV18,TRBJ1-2,TGTGCCAGCTCGCCCCAGGGGGCTGATGGCTACACCTTC,CASSPQGADGYTF
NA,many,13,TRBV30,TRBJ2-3,TGTGCCTGGAGGTTTGGTAGCAGGGATACGCAGTATTTT,CAWRFGSRDTQYF
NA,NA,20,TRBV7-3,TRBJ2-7,TGTGCCAGCAGCCATATTGGCCGTCCCCCGGGGAATGATCCTTCTCACGAGCAGTACTTC,CASSHIGRPPGNDPSHEQYF
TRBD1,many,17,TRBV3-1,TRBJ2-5,TGTGCCAGCAGCCAATATGAGGACAGGTCGCTCCAAGAGACCCAGTACTTC,CASSQYEDRSLQETQYF
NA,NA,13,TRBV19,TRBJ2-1,TGTGCCAGTAGTCCACCGGTTACCAATGAGCAGTTCTTC,CASSPPVTNEQFF
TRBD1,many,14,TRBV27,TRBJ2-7,TGTGCCAGCACCTCAATGGACAGGATCTACGAGCAGTACTTC,CASTSMDRIYEQYF
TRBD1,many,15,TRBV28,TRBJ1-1,TGTGCCAGCAAGATGACAGGGAGGTTGGGTACTGAAGCTTTCTTT,CASKMTGRLGTEAFF
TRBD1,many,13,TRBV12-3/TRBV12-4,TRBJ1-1,TGTGCCAGCAGTTTTTCCGGGACAGGGGCAGCTTTCTTT,CASSFSGTGAAFF